This T cell receptor beta chain came from a study of regulatory T cells in long-lasting Graves disease. Study-level points and caveats: TCR diversity was lower in persistent Graves' patients (versus newly diagnosed ones). TRBV28, TRBJ1-2 and TRBJ2-5 were segments that persistent disease favored.

Details on this clonotype: Its specificity is unknown.

The sample's time point: persistent/refractory GD, antithyroid drugs over 5 years with positive TRAb. PBMCs were the source of the RNA used for TCR sequencing. The germline CDR1 and CDR2 sequences are SQVTM and ANQGSEA. Losses at the gene ends were 7 bases for V and 3 bases for J; bases not matched to a gene: 14. This CDR3 has 18 residues. Both iRepertoire HTBI primers and Arm-PCR of CDR3 regions were used to build the TCR beta libraries. In the study's own analysis: Sequenced samples collectively carried 62 TRBV and 11 to 15 TRBJ segments. TCRdb used MiXCR to reprocess the multiplex PCR reads, holding one entry per CDR3 protein. TCRdb, rather than the study authors, made the V and J calls. This table holds hundreds of thousands of distinct CDR3 sequences, around 20% found once.

Here the sequenced sample was peripheral blood mononuclear cells (PBMCs), taken when the disease was refractory, from a patient treated with antithyroid drugs. The chain combines TRBV29-1 with TRBJ2-6; 11 bases line up with TRBD1. The sequence was obtained from a female donor with Graves disease. The CDR3 coding sequence is TGCAGCGGGCGTCTTGATGGACAGGGGGCAGGTGGGGCCAACGTCCTGACTTTC. This codes for CSGRLDGQGAGGANVLTF.